The source of this TCR beta chain is a study of T cells after yellow fever vaccination. Study context: SMART-Seq v4 Ultra Low Input prepared libraries from low-cell fractions.

Regarding the study as a whole: Abundant clonotypes from the bulk population could get into FACS-sorted repertoires as contaminants. The secondary T-cell response peaked on day 5, not day 15, but was weaker. Reappearing after the booster were most of the clones from primary vaccination (about 95% CD4, around 88% CD8).

Trimming shortened V by 0 bases and J by 5 bases, and 5 bases separated the two germline ends. The germline V gene has CDR1 SGHDT and CDR2 YYEEEE. The CDR3 is 13 amino acids. MiXCR, run by TCRdb on the 5' RACE reads, gives a single entry per CDR3 protein. The table has some 250,000 distinct CDR3 sequences, roughly 4% seen once. The table lists this clonotype with a few counts. What it binds is unknown. The gene calls are TRBV5-6 and TRBJ1-4; D remains unclear. Specimen: PBMCs, collected 15 days after the yellow fever booster vaccination. The sequence came from a man in his late teens or twenties who received the YFV17D yellow fever vaccine. The CDR3 sequence is CASSLERNEKLFF. The CDR3 nucleotides are TGTGCCAGCAGCTTGGAAAGAAATGAAAAACTGTTTTTT.